Following are 21 T cell receptor beta chains from one sample sequenced in a study of PD-L1 blockade in urothelial cancer. Data came from immunoSEQ multiplex PCR; TCRdb stores just in-frame clones and leaves some out. There are roughly 120,000 clones in the sample; 85% to 95% occur only once, and less than 5% lies in the top ten. This sample's time point: peripheral blood 6 weeks after treatment start. Here the sequenced sample was PBMCs, taken around atezolizumab (anti-PD-L1) treatment. The source is a man in his sixties with urothelial cancer.

The CDR3 nucleotides read TGCGCCAGCAGCCTCCCTAGGGGAGAGCAGTACTTC. Encoded protein: CASSLPRGEQYF. The chain carries TRBV5-1 and TRBJ2-7; TRBD1 is a possible D gene (5 bases). The ends were cut back, 4 bases at V and 7 bases at J, with 12 bases in the middle. From germline, CDR1 is SGHRS and CDR2 YFSETQ. The CDR3 totals 12 residues.

The chain carries TRBV7-6 and TRBJ1-2; 9 bases match TRBD1. The V segment lost 3 bases and the J segment 4 bases; nucleotides outside the gene matches: 3. Germline V lookup: CDR1 SGHVS, CDR2 FNYEAQ. The CDR3 contains 14 residues. The CDR3 loop is CASSLEDRGYGYTF. CDR3 coding DNA: TGTGCCAGCAGCTTGGAGGACAGGGGCTATGGCTACACCTTC.

CDR3 in amino acids: CASSLEGLAGLYEQYF. The DNA of the CDR3 is TGTGCCAGCAGCTTAGAAGGACTAGCGGGGCTATACGAGCAGTACTTC. V is TRBV7-2 and J is TRBJ2-7, with 12 nucleotides matching TRBD2. The CDR3 totals 16 residues. The V segment lost 1 base and the J segment 4 bases; nucleotides outside the gene matches: 5. Germline lookup yields CDR1 SGHTA and CDR2 FQGNSA.

The genes are TRBV11-2 and TRBJ2-7, with D possibly being TRBD2 (6 bases). Germline V gene sequence: CDR1 SGHAT, CDR2 FQNNGV. This CDR3 has 15 amino acids. Trimming removed 0 bases at V and 1 base at J, with 10 bases between. This CDR3 is CASSLESLASYEQYF. The DNA of the CDR3 is TGTGCCAGCAGCTTAGAGTCACTAGCATCCTACGAGCAGTACTTC.

The chain recombines TRBV4-1 with TRBJ2-7; tentative D call: TRBD2 (5 bases). CDR3 length: 15 amino acids. The germline CDR1 and CDR2 sequences are MGHRA and YSYEKL. Trimming removed 2 bases from V and 4 bases from J, with 15 bases in between. The DNA for the CDR3 is TGCGCCAGCAGCCAACCCCCCGCGGGCAGGTACGAGCAGTACTTC. Its protein product is CASSQPPAGRYEQYF.

The gene calls are TRBV5-1 and TRBJ1-1, with a possible D match to TRBD1 (5 bases). The CDR3 spans 15 residues. V dropped 2 bases and J dropped 7 bases, with 18 bases sitting between them. Looked up from germline, CDR1 is SGHRS and CDR2 is YFSETQ. CDR3 residues: CASSFRPTVGVEAFF. The CDR3 coding sequence is TGCGCCAGCAGCTTCCGGCCGACAGTGGGCGTTGAAGCTTTCTTT.

The chain combines TRBV30 with TRBJ1-1; TRBD1 might be the D (5 bases). V was trimmed by 2 bases and J by 1 base, leaving 8 bases between them. The CDR3 has 13 amino acids. Germline-derived CDR1 and CDR2 are GTSNPN and SVGIG (reference sequence). CDR3 sequence: CAWSYGQNTEAFF. The CDR3 DNA follows: TGTGCCTGGAGTTATGGACAGAACACTGAAGCTTTCTTT.

The rearrangement links TRBV28 to TRBJ2-7; a possible D gene is TRBD2 (6 bases). CDR3 size: 13 residues. V was clipped by 3 bases and J by 3 bases, with 9 bases between them. Germline CDR1 MDHEN, CDR2 SYDVKM. The CDR3 DNA reads TGTGCCAGCAGTTTGGATAGCGGCTACGAGCAGTACTTC. Translating gives CASSLDSGYEQYF.

This chain uses TRBV9 with TRBJ2-3; D ambiguous. The CDR3 has 13 residues. The ends were cut back, 3 bases at V and 7 bases at J, with 12 bases in the middle. The germline gives CDR1 SGDLS, CDR2 YYNGEE. The CDR3 loop reads CASSGSSPYTQYF. Here the CDR3 DNA reads TGTGCCAGCAGCGGGAGCTCTCCCTATACGCAGTATTTT. Drawing the rest from reference TRBV9 and TRBJ2-3, the complete variable domain is DSGVTQTPKHLITATGQRVTLRCSPRSGDLSVYWYQQSLDQGLQFLIQYYNGEERAKGNILERFSAQQFPDLHSELNLSSLELGDSALYFCASSGSSPYTQYFGPGTRLTVL.

The CDR3 spells CASSQDRGRGLSYEQYF. The CDR3 DNA follows: TGTGCCAGCAGCCAAGATAGGGGCAGGGGGCTCTCCTACGAGCAGTACTTC. This chain joins TRBV5-4 and TRBJ2-7; 8 bases line up with TRBD1. Germline lookup yields CDR1 SGHNT and CDR2 YYREEE (reference sequence). The ends lost 4 bases at V and 0 bases at J; junction bases unmatched: 12. The CDR3 covers 17 residues.

J is TRBJ2-1 and V is TRBV7-9; 8 bases agree with TRBD2. CDR1 is SEHNR, CDR2 FQNEAQ, per germline (reference sequence). This CDR3 is built from 16 residues. Losses at the gene ends were 7 bases for V and 3 bases for J; bases not matched to a gene: 11. This chain's CDR3 is CASTPGGGTLYNEQFF. CDR3 DNA: TGTGCCAGCACCCCCGGGGGGGGAACACTCTACAATGAGCAGTTCTTC.

The rearrangement links TRBV10-3 to TRBJ2-7, with D tentatively TRBD2 (6 bases). Trimming left V 6 bases short and J 9 bases short, with 15 bases between. Germline V gives CDR1 ENHRY, CDR2 SYGVKD. The CDR3 sequence is 12 residues long. The CDR3 is CAISSRGDWQYF. Written as DNA, the CDR3 is TGTGCCATCAGCTCCCGTGGGGACTGGCAGTACTTC.

V is TRBV11-3 and J is TRBJ2-7; D is unresolved. Trimming took off 4 bases at V and 1 base at J, with 8 bases between the two ends. Germline CDR1 is SGHNT and CDR2 is YENEEA. The CDR3 runs to 13 residues. DNA of the CDR3: TGTGCCAGCAGCTCGGTAAATTCCTACGAGCAGTACTTC. Residues: CASSSVNSYEQYF.

In its sample, this clone was seen a few times. The gene calls are TRBV9 and TRBJ1-1; D unclear. The CDR3 has 15 amino acids. Germline V gene data show CDR1 as SGDLS and CDR2 as YYNGEE. The germline V and J ends were trimmed by 4 bases and 0 bases, with 13 bases remaining between them. CDR3 region: CASSFSPYMNTEAFF. CDR3 nucleotides: TGTGCCAGCAGCTTTAGCCCATACATGAACACTGAAGCTTTCTTT. Supplemented by reference TRBV9 and TRBJ1-1, the full variable domain reads DSGVTQTPKHLITATGQRVTLRCSPRSGDLSVYWYQQSLDQGLQFLIQYYNGEERAKGNILERFSAQQFPDLHSELNLSSLELGDSALYFCASSFSPYMNTEAFFGQGTRLTVV.

V and J are TRBV4-1 and TRBJ2-3; 16 bases fit TRBD2. V lost 3 bases, J lost 3 bases, and 9 bases stayed unmatched. The CDR3 has 19 amino acids. Germline V gene sequence: CDR1 MGHRA, CDR2 YSYEKL. The CDR3 DNA is TGCGCCAGCAGCCAGAATCCGGGACTAGCGGGGGGGCCAACAGATACGCAGTATTTT. Amino acids: CASSQNPGLAGGPTDTQYF.

The V call is TRBV5-8, the J call TRBJ1-6; D might be TRBD1 (6 bases). Trimming took 4 bases from V and 7 from J, leaving 15 bases between them. The CDR3 spans 15 residues. Germline values: CDR1 SGHTS, CDR2 YDEGEE. DNA of the CDR3: TGTGCCAGCAGCGTCACCAGGGGAGGGAATTCACCCCTCCACTTT. Residues: CASSVTRGGNSPLHF.

This chain uses TRBV4-2 with TRBJ2-1; D not certain. Germline V gives CDR1 LGHNA, CDR2 YNFKEQ. The CDR3 extends over 14 amino acids. Trimming pared 2 bases from V and 9 bases from J, leaving 14 bases between. The CDR3 nucleotides are TGTGCCAGCAGCCAACAACTTAGAATTGCTGAGCAGTTCTTC. Protein product: CASSQQLRIAEQFF.

The CDR3 nucleotides read TGTGCCAGCAGTTACCAGGGTACCGGAAACACCATATATTTT. Protein sequence: CASSYQGTGNTIYF. The chain carries TRBV6-6 and TRBJ1-3; D may be TRBD1 (5 bases). Germline assignment: CDR1 MNHNY and CDR2 SVGAGI (reference sequence). The CDR3 covers 14 residues. V shed 2 bases and J shed 4 bases, with 9 bases lying between them.

The V call is TRBV19, the J call TRBJ1-2, with D perhaps matching TRBD1 (5 bases). V lost 3 bases and J lost 0, with 11 bases in between. Germline V CDR1 and CDR2: LNHDA, SQIVND (reference sequence). CDR3 length: 15 residues. The CDR3 is CASSITGRPNYGYTF. CDR3 sequence (DNA): TGTGCCAGTAGTATCACAGGTCGTCCTAACTATGGCTACACCTTC.

The chain is built from TRBV27 and TRBJ1-4, with D unresolved. Germline CDR1 is MNHEY and CDR2 is SMNVEV (reference sequence). V lost 4 bases, J lost 0 bases, and 6 bases lay in between. The CDR3 consists of 14 residues. CDR3 sequence: CASSSTATNEKLFF. CDR3 DNA sequence: TGTGCCAGCAGTTCAACAGCAACTAATGAAAAACTGTTTTTT.

V and J are TRBV6-6 and TRBJ2-1, with a weak D call TRBD1 (6 bases). Germline V gene sequence: CDR1 MNHNY, CDR2 SVGAGI (reference sequence). The V and J ends lost 7 bases and 0 bases respectively, with 16 bases between them. The CDR3 has 16 residues. The DNA for the CDR3 is TGTGCCAGCAACGGAGGACAGCTATTCTCCTACAATGAGCAGTTCTTC. Translation: CASNGGQLFSYNEQFF.